A selection of T cell receptor beta chains follows, all from one sample in a study of type 1 and type 2 diabetes patients. TCRdb processed the multiplex PCR reads anew with MiXCR; each CDR3 protein has one entry. The sample carries approximately 260,000 distinct CDR3 sequences, approximately 50% recorded once. The material sequenced was peripheral blood mononuclear cells (PBMCs). The receptors here all came from a man aged 18 to 30 with type 2 diabetes. Each CDR3 is given with its conserved first and last residue. The order of the fields is V gene, clone size, D gene, CDR3 protein. D genes are given only for firm matches. Size is stated for part of the rows, as once, few or many counts, or as a class when the clone is expanded.

V gene: TRBV18; clone size: .; D gene: .; CDR3 protein: CASSPGAGYNSPLHF
V gene: TRBV12-3/TRBV12-4; clone size: many; D gene: .; CDR3 protein: CASSFNTEAFF
V gene: TRBV24-1; clone size: .; D gene: .; CDR3 protein: CATSDDTSNTEAFF
V gene: TRBV19; clone size: once; D gene: TRBD1; CDR3 protein: CAGGDSLREKLFF
V gene: TRBV6-6; clone size: many; D gene: .; CDR3 protein: CASSYSFGETQYF
V gene: TRBV10-3; clone size: .; D gene: .; CDR3 protein: CATSDGQSDYGYTF
V gene: TRBV7-2; clone size: .; D gene: .; CDR3 protein: CASSLQLERYEQYF
V gene: TRBV2; clone size: many; D gene: .; CDR3 protein: CASGVGGNTGELFF
V gene: TRBV6-1; clone size: few; D gene: TRBD2; CDR3 protein: CASSEGTSGRDHEQFF
V gene: TRBV7-9; clone size: few; D gene: .; CDR3 protein: CASSTDGWEGQKGYTF
V gene: TRBV20-1; clone size: .; D gene: .; CDR3 protein: CSAQFVGAEQYF
V gene: TRBV5-1; clone size: .; D gene: TRBD2; CDR3 protein: CASSQETSGSSRFF
V gene: TRBV25-1; clone size: many; D gene: TRBD1; CDR3 protein: CASSTRQGAPNTEAFF
V gene: TRBV7-8; clone size: .; D gene: TRBD1; CDR3 protein: CASSQHTGTGFVEQYF
V gene: TRBV10-2; clone size: many; D gene: .; CDR3 protein: CASSEGPEQYF
V gene: TRBV19; clone size: .; D gene: .; CDR3 protein: CASSWDGNIQYF
V gene: TRBV5-5; clone size: few; D gene: .; CDR3 protein: CASSLFSKNTEAFF
V gene: TRBV19; clone size: few; D gene: .; CDR3 protein: CASRRGRAPKPQHF
V gene: TRBV12-5; clone size: few; D gene: .; CDR3 protein: CASGLTGSTYEQYF
V gene: TRBV12-3/TRBV12-4; clone size: .; D gene: TRBD1; CDR3 protein: CASSSGGSGPFF
V gene: TRBV20-1; clone size: .; D gene: .; CDR3 protein: CSARVFPDGYTF
V gene: TRBV5-1; clone size: .; D gene: TRBD1; CDR3 protein: CTSGKGQGRPNTEAFF
V gene: TRBV5-6; clone size: once; D gene: TRBD1; CDR3 protein: CASSLAGQATYSNQPQHF